One sample yielded the 3 T cell receptor beta chains listed below, sequenced in a study of beta chain features in type 1 diabetes. Study-wide results and caveats: All four CD4+ subsets from Type 1 diabetes patients carried moderately but significantly shorter TCRB CDR3s.

The authors reverse transcribed all of the isolated RNA, so sequencing captured expressed TCRB transcripts. Sequenced by immunoSEQ multiplex PCR; TCRdb stores in-frame clones only, minus some. The sample has about 360,000 clones, over 9.5% seen once. These receptors have no known antigen. The sample consisted of naive CD4+ T cells from blood. These receptors were collected from a woman aged 18-29 years with type 1 diabetes.

The chain carries TRBV9 and TRBJ1-2, with 7 bases identical to TRBD1. Per germline, CDR1 SGDLS and CDR2 YYNGEE. J was trimmed by 6 bases and V by 5 bases; bases with no gene match: 4. This CDR3 is 12 amino acids long. The CDR3 sequence is CASSPTGDGYTF. The DNA of the CDR3 is TGTGCCAGCAGTCCTACAGGGGATGGCTACACCTTC.

This chain connects TRBV25-1 to TRBJ2-5, with D uncertain. The tail of the sequence fits TRBJ2-7 better, so the J call may be wrong. CDR3 length equals 11 residues. The germline gives CDR1 MGHDK, CDR2 SYGVNS. DNA for the CDR3: TGTGCCAGCAGTGACCTTTACGAGCAGTACTTC. Amino acids: CASSDLYEQYF.

J is TRBJ2-1 and V is TRBV6-1; 13 bases agree with TRBD2. Germline V CDR1 and CDR2: MNHNS, SASEGT. The CDR3 sequence is 16 residues long. Trimming cost V 4 bases and J 9 bases; bases outside gene matches: 9. CDR3: CASSAVLAGGPGEQFF. The DNA of the CDR3 is TGTGCCAGCAGTGCAGTACTAGCGGGGGGGCCGGGTGAGCAGTTCTTC.